Below, 2 T cell receptor beta chains from the same sample are listed, as sequenced in a study of T cell clonotyping in hematopoietic cell transplantation (dated by TCRdb to about 2021). The library was prepared using the immunoSEQ multiplex PCR assay. TCRdb stores this immuneACCESS table with in-frame sequences only. Part of the clones is absent; in the studies checked, under half of the shortfall reflects unresolved V genes, and no reason is known for the rest. In all, the sample holds over 25,000 clones, and about 79% of those were seen once. 24% of the sample belongs to the ten largest clones. The sample's time point, from its label and the paper: recipient sample about 28 days before transplant, after cytoreduction. The sequenced sample was peripheral blood mononuclear cells, obtained before stem cell transplant. The source is a woman aged 55-75 years with acute myeloid leukemia. Some clones in this sample may be carry-over from other donors' samples.

V usage is TRBV6-5 and J usage is TRBJ1-1, with TRBD1 as a possible D gene (5 bases). Germline V CDR1 and CDR2: MNHEY, SVGAGI. Trimming left V 0 bases short and J 1 base short, with 9 bases between. CDR3 length: 15 residues. CDR3: CASSYSMGQNTEAFF. The CDR3, as DNA: TGTGCCAGCAGTTACTCGATGGGGCAGAACACTGAAGCTTTCTTT.

The V and J genes are TRBV4-3 and TRBJ1-2, with 10 bases that match TRBD1. Germline V CDR1 and CDR2: LGHNA, YSLEER. The junction had 10 bases not matched to a gene; V was cut back by 4 bases and J by 8 bases. The CDR3 runs 15 residues. The CDR3 sequence: CASSRGTGVIGGYTF. CDR3 sequence (DNA): TGCGCCAGCAGCCGGGGGACAGGGGTAATCGGAGGCTACACCTTC.